Detailed here is one T cell receptor beta chain. No antigen is known for it. This specimen belongs to a study of cytomegalovirus exposure and HLA in healthy donors. General study points: Researchers counted 150 to 200 TCR beta chains as cytomegalovirus-associated.

With 60 Vbeta and 13 Jbeta primers, the PCR was carried out. Sequencing used immunoSEQ multiplex PCR; TCRdb keeps in-frame clones, though not all of them. Of 150,000 to 200,000 clones in the sample, roughly 78% are singletons; the top ten hold around 0.69%. The donors were healthy bone marrow donors. This CDR3 has 12 amino acids. Germline values: CDR1 LNHDA, CDR2 SQIVND (reference sequence). V lost 4 bases and J 7 bases, leaving 10 bases between the germline ends. The origin of this receptor is a woman between 35 and 50 years old in good health and CMV-seronegative. What was sequenced was PBMCs. The chain recombines TRBV19 with TRBJ1-2; D may be TRBD1 (6 bases). The CDR3 is CASSRGTFGYTF. The DNA for the CDR3 is TGTGCCAGTAGTAGGGGGACATTTGGCTACACCTTC.